A selection of T cell receptor beta chains follows, all from one sample in a study of blood T cell repertoires in COVID-19. Sequencing was performed with immunoSEQ multiplex PCR; in TCRdb, only in-frame clones are kept and a portion is missing. The table records approximately 180,000 clones, about 91% of them present only once. The sequenced sample consisted of PBMCs or T cells enriched from blood (not recorded which). These receptors were collected from a woman aged 40 to 50 with acute COVID-19. CDR3s include the opening cysteine and the closing phenylalanine or tryptophan. D genes are given only for firm matches. The size field is filled for only some rows; it gives once, few, many or a size class.

TRBJ2-2,TRBV27,14,-,-,CASSTGTNTGELFF,TGTGCCAGCAGTACAGGGACGAACACCGGGGAGCTGTTTTTT
TRBJ2-1,TRBV19,15,-,once,CASKSSARGVNEQFF,TGTGCCAGTAAGAGTAGCGCCAGGGGGGTCAATGAGCAGTTCTTC
TRBJ2-7,TRBV9,16,TRBD2,-,CASSVGGGEPSYEQYF,TGTGCCAGCAGCGTAGGCGGGGGTGAACCTAGCTACGAGCAGTACTTC
TRBJ1-2,TRBV6-6,16,TRBD1,-,CASSYISGQGSFGYTF,TGTGCCAGCAGTTACATCTCAGGACAGGGGTCTTTCGGCTACACCTTC
TRBJ2-2,TRBV5-6,14,-,-,CASSSTRNTGELFF,TGTGCCAGCAGCTCGACACGTAACACCGGGGAGCTGTTTTTT
TRBJ1-3,TRBV19,14,TRBD1,-,CASRPTGDGNTIYF,TGTGCCAGTCGACCGACAGGGGATGGAAACACCATATATTTT
TRBJ2-3,TRBV28,13,TRBD1,-,CASRRQGTDTQYF,TGTGCCAGCAGACGACAGGGGACAGATACGCAGTATTTT
TRBJ1-4,TRBV19,15,-,-,CASSMATGSNEKLFF,TGTGCCAGTAGTATGGCCACAGGGTCTAATGAAAAACTGTTTTTT
TRBJ1-1,TRBV5-1,13,-,-,CASSLTVNTEAFF,TGCGCCAGCAGCTTGACGGTGAACACTGAAGCTTTCTTT
TRBJ2-7,TRBV19,16,TRBD2,-,CASSSSSGGPPYEQYF,TGTGCCAGTAGTAGCTCTAGCGGGGGTCCACCCTACGAGCAGTACTTC
TRBJ1-2,TRBV2,14,-,-,CASTGPGVLFGYTF,TGTGCCAGCACGGGGCCAGGGGTTCTCTTTGGCTACACCTTC
TRBJ2-4,TRBV6-5,16,-,-,CASSYSGPLAKNIQYF,TGTGCCAGCAGTTACTCGGGGCCGCTAGCCAAAAACATTCAGTACTTC
TRBJ1-5,TRBV28,14,-,-,CASSSPGQSQPQHF,TGTGCCAGCAGTTCCCCTGGACAGAGTCAGCCCCAGCATTTT
TRBJ1-1,TRBV10-3,15,-,-,CAISEIRVLYTEAFF,TGTGCCATCAGTGAGATCAGGGTCCTGTACACTGAAGCTTTCTTT
TRBJ2-2,TRBV25-1,16,TRBD1,few,CASSEAGTGNTGELFF,TGTGCCAGCAGTGAAGCCGGGACAGGGAACACCGGGGAGCTGTTTTTT
TRBJ1-4,TRBV5-4,16,-,-,CASSATAGTGREKLFF,TGTGCCAGCAGCGCCACCGCCGGGACCGGGAGGGAAAAACTGTTTTTT
TRBJ1-5,TRBV6-5,15,TRBD1,-,CASSRTGGFSQPQHF,TGTGCCAGCAGCCGCACAGGGGGCTTTAGTCAGCCCCAGCATTTT
TRBJ2-7,TRBV7-3,15,TRBD2,-,CASSPGTSGSYEQYF,TGTGCCAGCAGCCCCGGGACTAGCGGCTCCTACGAGCAGTACTTC
TRBJ2-2,TRBV19,16,-,-,CASSPRRQVNTGELFF,TGTGCCAGTAGTCCGAGGAGACAGGTCAACACCGGGGAGCTGTTTTTT
TRBJ1-5,TRBV6-1,18,TRBD1,-,CASSENPGQTHSNQPQHF,TGTGCCAGCAGTGAAAACCCGGGACAGACTCATAGCAATCAGCCCCAGCATTTT
TRBJ2-3,TRBV5-1,15,TRBD1,-,CASSSRDRGADTQYF,TGCGCCAGCAGTTCCCGGGACAGGGGTGCAGATACGCAGTATTTT
TRBJ1-5,TRBV6-1,15,TRBD1,-,CASSEGTGLNQPQHF,TGTGCCAGCAGTGAAGGGACAGGCCTCAATCAGCCCCAGCATTTT
TRBJ1-4,TRBV6-1,18,-,-,CASSEFSQGGAPNEKLFF,TGTGCCAGCAGTGAATTCTCTCAAGGAGGGGCGCCGAATGAAAAACTGTTTTTT
TRBJ2-2,TRBV7-6,12,-,-,CASRSGTGELFF,TGTGCCAGCCGGAGTGGGACCGGGGAGCTGTTTTTT
TRBJ1-1,TRBV5-8,15,-,-,CASSGSGALNTEAFF,TGTGCCAGCAGCGGCTCAGGGGCGTTGAACACTGAAGCTTTCTTT
TRBJ1-1,TRBV7-6,14,-,-,CASSLGGGNTEAFF,TGTGCCAGCAGCTTAGGAGGGGGTAACACTGAAGCTTTCTTT
TRBJ1-2,TRBV29-1,15,-,once,CSVEGAASTNYGYTF,TGCAGCGTTGAGGGGGCTGCGTCCACTAACTATGGCTACACCTTC
TRBJ2-1,TRBV4-3,14,TRBD2,-,CASSPSGPSNEQFF,TGCGCCAGCAGCCCTAGCGGACCTTCCAATGAGCAGTTCTTC